Listed here is a single TCR beta chain. Looked up from germline, CDR1 is MNHEY and CDR2 is SVGAGI. Trimming at V came to 2 bases and at J to 2 bases, leaving 2 bases not matched to a gene. The CDR3 covers 14 residues. Profiled with immunoSEQ multiplex PCR; TCRdb holds only in-frame clones, not every one. The sample yields 35,000 to 45,000 clones, more than 85% seen once. This record comes from a study of control samples from healthy donors and cancer patients. The gene calls are TRBV6-5 and TRBJ2-7, with 8 bases identical to TRBD1. Sequencing was carried out using PBMCs. The origin of this receptor is a woman in her forties with head and neck cancer. CDR3 in DNA: TGTGCCAGCAGTTACGGACAGGGCACCTACGAGCAGTACTTC. Translating gives CASSYGQGTYEQYF.